The sequence of this T cell receptor (beta chain) was determined in a study of cytomegalovirus exposure and HLA in healthy donors (dated by TCRdb to 2015 to 2018). Study-wide context: An earlier analysis of approximately 640 of the donors reported 250 to 350 Gb of sequence data and approximately 110 million unique TCR beta sequences from roughly 180 million T cells. An early release covering approximately 600 HLA-typed donors comprised approximately 300 gigabases of sequencing data and about 90 million unique TCR sequences. Among the approximately 430 genotyped donors, 75% to 90% belonged to the genetic ancestry cluster associated with self-reported Caucasian donors. The study aimed to test whether signatures of past pathogen exposure could be identified by cataloging public T cell receptors. The study used immunosequencing to profile the T cell repertoires of under 700 subjects and linked those repertoires to cytomegalovirus serostatus. A separate validation cohort of over a hundred different subjects was used in addition to the roughly 720-subject first cohort. To predict cytomegalovirus infection status, the study combined high-throughput TCR immunosequencing, statistical association of individual TCRs with disease status, and machine learning. A later analysis re-examined previously published TCR beta repertoires from over 500 donors and added high-resolution HLA genotyping to investigate patterns of TCR occurrence. Rather than drawing on any new phenotypic data, the later analysis identified candidate immune exposures from TCR beta sequences and the way those sequences occurred across donors. An earlier analysis of roughly 580 of the donors used high-throughput TCR beta sequencing to judge whether each TCR beta V gene segment behaved as functional or pseudogenic. Donor age, sex, ethnicity and CMV serostatus were compiled alongside the repertoire data. In a later genetic analysis, genome-wide SNP genotypes for about 55% of the roughly 700 donors were used, and that subset was treated as a discovery cohort. All discovery cohort repertoires had been generated using a single sequencing platform. Class I and class II HLA loci were covered by the typing at four-digit resolution. Typing coverage varied by locus: 629-630 donors for A, B, C, DRB1 and DQB1; about 520 for DQA1; more than 600 for DPA1; around 490 for DPB1. Several DR-DQ haplotypes were handled as single units for association and clustering because linkage in the cohort was strong. Among some 400 genotyped donors of the cohort, an average of around 250,000 unique TCR beta nucleotide sequences was sequenced per donor, of which about 20% were non-productive. What the study reported, not specific to this receptor: Because some donors lacked HLA typing at each locus, the association tests relied only on the typed subset. A few of the identified cytomegalovirus-associated TCR beta chains were confirmed in vitro to be specific for cytomegalovirus antigens. Assigning TCR associations to individual alleles was difficult when HLA alleles, especially DR and DQ, strongly co-occurred. In a later analysis, over 15,000 TCR beta sequences were associated with specific HLA alleles at a false discovery rate of 0.05. The authors suggested that the approach could potentially be generalized to other disease states and immunological phenotypes. In a later analysis, TCR association rates were found to vary across HLA loci, with the most associated TCRs seen for DRB1 alleles and the fewest for HLA-C alleles. Only TCR beta chains were sequenced in this cohort, and the absence of alpha or paired-chain data limited detectable features. A later genetic analysis reported fewer N-insertions in productive TCRs among donors in an Asian-associated ancestry cluster than the roughly 670-donor mean. V-gene and J-gene trimming of TCR beta chains was associated with a missense DCLRE1C variant in a later genetic analysis, and the association was replicated in an independent cohort. CMV serostatus was the only immune exposure information available for the cohort. A total of some 180 TCR beta chains were listed by the study as associated with cytomegalovirus. In an earlier analysis of approximately 590 of the donors, most TCR beta V segments appeared in productive rearrangements about 87% or about 30% of the time, broadly matching IMGT annotations. According to a later analysis, most CMV-associated TCR beta chains appeared to be HLA-restricted, and the HLA associations seemed to be driven largely by CMV exposure. A further reported finding was that TCR beta sequences accurately predicted the HLA-A and HLA-B alleles for most subjects in the first cohort. Presence/absence analyses assumed roughly uniform sequencing depth across donors, an assumption that may not hold. Several of the top co-occurrence clusters appeared to be linked to parvovirus B19, influenza, CMV and Epstein-Barr virus, according to a later analysis. The classifier was reported to diagnose cytomegalovirus status with high specificity and sensitivity in both the original cohort and the validation cohort. Because counts were too low, fewer than 20 rarely observed V segments, including chromosome 9 orphons, were excluded from the earlier analysis of several hundred of the donors. Linkage disequilibrium might explain the correlated functional status among segregating V segments, but an unknown experimental factor could not be excluded. A later analysis found that HLA-associated TCR beta chains were more clonally expanded and had lower generation probabilities than equally common non-associated chains. A cluster of highly shared sequence variants was judged likely to be a technical artifact of the sequencing pipeline. Across donors, most TCR sequences were observed very rarely, whereas some public TCRs were present in many individuals.

Comments on this clone: The target of this receptor is not known. The record has no base qualities; no much larger clone is one base away.

In total, roughly 670 healthy bone marrow donors made up the cohort. At the time of sampling, all cohort members were nominally healthy, though unrecorded immune exposures were likely present. The donor tested CMV seronegative and was one of the 352 seronegative cohort members. Every donor gave a peripheral blood sample, and the peripheral blood mononuclear cells from that sample were used for TCR beta sequencing. Genomic DNA extraction from the blood cell samples was performed with the Qiagen DNeasy Blood Extraction Kit. Library method: the immunoSEQ multiplex PCR assay. For the multiplex PCR, a mixture combining 60 forward primers for TCR Vbeta segments and 13 reverse primers for TCR Jbeta segments was used. Amplification of the CDR3 region of rearranged TCR beta genes was performed with a multiplex PCR assay on genomic DNA. Amplified TCR beta libraries were sequenced as 87-base-pair reads on the Illumina HiSeq System. The study's processing was this. Across the 700 or so repertoires, a later analysis counted about 81 million unique TCR beta chains, roughly 11 million of which were shared by at least two donors. A nearest-neighbor algorithm error-corrected the raw reads and collapsed the reads into unique sequences, merging closely related sequences to remove PCR and sequencing errors. Alignment of CDR3 sequences to IMGT reference sequences was used to assign V, D and J gene segments. For a sequence to be retained, a match of at least six nucleotides was required to both a V gene segment and a J gene segment. A rearrangement was called productive if the CDR3 had no stop codons and remained in frame with V and J, and every other rearrangement was called non-productive. CDR3 was defined according to IMGT convention as the region running from the second conserved V-encoded cysteine to the conserved J-encoded phenylalanine. The earlier analysis of about 620 of the donors excluded sequences that lacked an unambiguous match to a single V gene segment. An earlier analysis of 587 of the donors classified V segments as functional when productive rearrangements were above 56.7% and as segregating when the standard deviation between donors was above 5%. To diagnose cytomegalovirus status from the catalog of TCR beta chain sequences, a statistical classification framework was built. In a later analysis, V and J genes were assigned by comparing TCR nucleotide sequences against IMGT/GENE-DB human TR gene sequences. A later analysis assigned CDR3 sequences and most-parsimonious VDJ recombination scenarios with the TCRdist pipeline. In a later analysis, each TCR beta chain was defined by its CDR3 amino acid sequence together with its V-gene family, and reads lacking a unique V-gene family were excluded. A later analysis removed several hundred highly shared, low-generation-probability nucleotide sequences to deal with suspected cross-contamination and a sequencing artifact. In a later analysis, a clonal expansion index for each public chain was calculated from normalized within-repertoire ranks of inferred template counts. A later analysis computed generation probabilities with a VDJ recombination model fitted to out-of-frame rearrangements, and checked the results against IGoR. In a later analysis, TCR-TCR, TCR-HLA and TCR-CMV co-occurrence was scored with hypergeometric tests, and a repertoire-size bias correction was applied to TCR pairs. False discovery rates were estimated in a later analysis by permuting HLA or CMV assignments 20 times. In a later analysis, co-occurring TCRs were grouped with DBSCAN, and TCRdist sequence similarity was added when clustering was performed within HLA-allele-positive subsets. For co-occurrence clustering, repertoires with fewer than 30,000 or more than 120,000 public chains were excluded, along with roughly 5 repertoires with anomalous nucleotide sharing. TCRdb stores this immuneACCESS table with in-frame sequences only. Part of the clones is absent; in the studies checked, under half of the shortfall reflects unresolved V genes, and no reason is known for the rest. From that table come the V and J calls and clone size; the DNA was used to work out D and trimming. The sample table records 110,000 to 150,000 clones; roughly three quarters of these occur just once. The top ten clones comprise roughly 1.6% of the sample.

The clonotype originates from a middle-aged woman in good health and CMV-seronegative. Sequenced sample: PBMCs.

The DNA sequence is TGCGCCAGCAGCTTGGCCGGGACAACGACATGGGATACGCAGTATTTT. The resulting protein is CASSLAGTTTWDTQYF. Recombination joined TRBV5-1 with TRBJ2-3; tentative D gene TRBD1, with 6 bases matching. The CDR3 spans 16 residues, from the cysteine through the phenylalanine. Only the CDR3 DNA is retained, 48 bases long and in frame from the first base. V sheds 0 bases and J sheds 6 bases, leaving 17 bases between their ends. CDR1 and CDR2, looked up from the germline V gene, are SGHRS and YFSETQ.